This note documents a single T cell receptor beta chain sequence. Its antigen is currently unknown. Control patients had untreated stable or active relapsing-remitting multiple sclerosis by revised McDonald criteria. TEMRA cells were FACS-enriched, and CD8+ and CD4+ T cells were isolated negatively. The source of the sample is a study of CD8 T cells in Susac syndrome. Findings and caveats of the study: The authors acknowledged that their TCR sequencing and HLA analysis involved a relatively small number of individuals.

Random hexamers primed reverse transcription of 0.5 to 1 ug RNA. Via MiXCR, TCRdb re-called the immunoSEQ multiplex PCR reads, giving one row per CDR3 protein. The sample lists approximately 150,000 distinct CDR3 sequences, roughly 80% seen once, with roughly 0.5% in the top ten. The CDR3 covers 17 residues. Germline lookup yields CDR1 SGHDT and CDR2 YYEEEE. V shed 1 base, J shed 2 bases, and the junction held 7 bases outside the gene matches. This TCR was sampled from a human donor with multiple sclerosis. Sequencing used CD8+ T cells from PBMCs. This chain connects TRBV5-6 to TRBJ2-2; TRBD2 aligns across 8 bases. CDR3 sequence reads: CASSLSTSGFNTGELFF. The CDR3 DNA reads TGTGCCAGCAGCTTGAGTACTAGCGGTTTCAACACCGGGGAGCTGTTTTTT.